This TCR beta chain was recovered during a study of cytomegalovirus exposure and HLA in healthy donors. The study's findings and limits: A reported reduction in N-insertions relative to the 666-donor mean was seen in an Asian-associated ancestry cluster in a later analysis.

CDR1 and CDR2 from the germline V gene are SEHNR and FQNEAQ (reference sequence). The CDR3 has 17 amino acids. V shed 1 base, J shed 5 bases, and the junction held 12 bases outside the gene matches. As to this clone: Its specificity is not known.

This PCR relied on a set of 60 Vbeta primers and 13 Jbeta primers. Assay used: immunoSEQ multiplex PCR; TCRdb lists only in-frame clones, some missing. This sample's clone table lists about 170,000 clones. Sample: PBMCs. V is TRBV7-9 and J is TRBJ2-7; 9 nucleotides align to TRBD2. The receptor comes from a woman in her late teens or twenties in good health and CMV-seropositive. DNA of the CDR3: TGTGCCAGCAGCTTAGTGGTGGGTAGCGGGAGCAAGCACGAGCAGTACTTC. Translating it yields CASSLVVGSGSKHEQYF. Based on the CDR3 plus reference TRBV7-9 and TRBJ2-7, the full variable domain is DTGVSQNPRHKITKRGQNVTFRCDPISEHNRLYWYRQTLGQGPEFLTYFQNEAQLEKSRLLSDRFSAERPKGSFSTLEIQRTEQGDSAMYLCASSLVVGSGSKHEQYFGPGTRLTVT.